This section outlines one T cell receptor beta chain sequence together with its context. The entry originates in a study of Graves' ophthalmopathy and Graves' hyperthyroidism. Background on the study: Peripheral blood was obtained at first diagnosis, ahead of any treatment.

Germline CDR1 reads LGHNT; CDR2 reads FRNRAP. V lost 11 bases to trimming and J lost 1 base; unmatched junction nucleotides: 6. CDR3 size: 13 residues. Diagnosis was based on clinical symptoms, serum thyroxine, TRAb, thyroid ultrasound and orbital computed tomography. A volume of 9.5 to 10 ml of fresh peripheral blood supplied the PBMCs. Using RNA transcripts, the TCR beta CDR3 regions were amplified. Investigators did first-round RT-PCR with HTBI primers, then second-round multiplex PCR. MiXCR, applied by TCRdb to the multiplex PCR reads, yields one record per CDR3 protein. Among approximately 700,000 distinct CDR3 sequences listed, about two fifths were seen once.

Sequenced material: peripheral blood. The V call is TRBV12-5, the J call TRBJ1-1; 8 nucleotides align to TRBD1. The clonotype comes from an adult man with Graves' ophthalmopathy. CDR3 region: CASMTGANTEAFF. In DNA, the CDR3 is TGTGCTTCCATGACAGGGGCGAACACTGAAGCTTTCTTT.